A selection of T cell receptor beta chains follows, all from one sample in a study of beta chain features in type 1 diabetes. Data came from immunoSEQ multiplex PCR; TCRdb stores just in-frame clones and leaves some out. The table has approximately 200,000 clones, around 10% seen once; the top ten hold about 0.037%. The sample consisted of naive CD4+ T cells from blood. The receptors were gathered from a young woman in good health. The CDR3 runs from the conserved cysteine through the conserved F or W. A D gene is named only where the DNA matches it firmly. Clone size appears in some rows only: once, few, many, or a class for an expanded clone.

TRBJ1-5,.,.,TRBV7-2,15,TGTGCCAGCAGCTTGGAACAGGGCTACAATCAGCCCCAGCATTTT,CASSLEQGYNQPQHF
TRBJ2-1,TRBD2,.,TRBV5-1,15,TGCGCCAGCAGCGTTAGCGGGAGTACTGGCAATGAGCAGTTCTTC,CASSVSGSTGNEQFF
TRBJ2-1,.,.,TRBV5-1,12,TGCGCCAGCAGCTTAACTATGGATGAGCAGTTCTTC,CASSLTMDEQFF
TRBJ2-5,.,few,TRBV5-1,16,TGCGCCAGCAGCTTGGCATTGTCTGAGCTCCAAGAGACCCAGTACTTC,CASSLALSELQETQYF
TRBJ2-1,TRBD2,.,TRBV7-8,13,TGTGCCAGCAGCTTAGCGGGTGGCGGGGGAATGTTCTTC,CASSLAGGGGMFF
TRBJ1-5,TRBD1,few,TRBV30,16,TGTGCCTGGAACAGACAGGGGAAGATTCGGAATCAGCCCCAGCATTTT,CAWNRQGKIRNQPQHF
TRBJ2-7,TRBD1,.,TRBV30,13,TGTGCCTGGAGTGAGGACAGGGGGACCGAGCAGTACTTC,CAWSEDRGTEQYF
TRBJ2-1,.,.,TRBV9,14,TGTGCCAGCAGCGTAGCCGCGTCTTCGGGTGAGCAGTTCTTC,CASSVAASSGEQFF
TRBJ2-5,.,.,TRBV5-1,15,TGCGCCAGCAGTTCGAGGGGGATACTCCAAGAGACCCAGTACTTC,CASSSRGILQETQYF
TRBJ1-1,.,.,TRBV6-1,11,TGTGCCAGCAGTCCACAGATTGAAGCTTTCTTT,CASSPQIEAFF
TRBJ2-7,TRBD2,.,TRBV5-1,17,TGCGCCAGCAGCTCCCTGACTAGCGGGGGGAATCTCGACGAGCAGTACTTC,CASSSLTSGGNLDEQYF
TRBJ2-6,.,.,TRBV11-2,16,TGTGCCAGCAGCCTAATCGGAGGCTCTGGGGCCAACGTCCTGACTTTC,CASSLIGGSGANVLTF
TRBJ2-1,TRBD2,few,TRBV6-5,15,TGTGCCAGCAGCCACCAAGGGACTAGCGGGGCTGAGCAGTTCTTC,CASSHQGTSGAEQFF
TRBJ2-2,.,.,TRBV5-1,15,TGCGCCAGCAGTTGGGGGCCCGAGGGGGCCGGGGAGCTGTTTTTT,CASSWGPEGAGELFF
TRBJ2-3,.,few,TRBV6-1,14,TGTGCCAGCACCCTGGGGAGAGGAACAGATACGCAGTATTTT,CASTLGRGTDTQYF
TRBJ2-5,TRBD1,.,TRBV5-1,14,TGCGCCAGCAGCATGACAGGGGTCGGCGAGACCCAGTACTTC,CASSMTGVGETQYF
TRBJ1-1,.,.,TRBV7-9,14,TGTGCCAGCAGCTTAATTTTGGAGGACACTGAAGCTTTCTTT,CASSLILEDTEAFF
TRBJ2-1,TRBD1,.,TRBV15,13,TGTGCCGCCGGGACAGGGCCCTACAATGAGCAGTTCTTC,CAAGTGPYNEQFF
TRBJ1-2,TRBD1,few,TRBV6-1,14,TGTGCCAGCCTTACCGGGACAGAAGGCTATGGCTACACCTTC,CASLTGTEGYGYTF
TRBJ1-1,.,.,TRBV6-5,12,TGTGCCAGCTGGGAGGGACTTACTGAAGCTTTCTTT,CASWEGLTEAFF
TRBJ2-5,TRBD2,.,TRBV7-9,18,TGTGCCAGCAGCTTAACAGCGGGGGGTGCCTGGTCCCAAGAGACCCAGTACTTC,CASSLTAGGAWSQETQYF
TRBJ1-3,TRBD1,.,TRBV4-1,17,TGCGCCAGCAGCCTGGAAAGGACAGGGGGTCTTGGAAACACCATATATTTT,CASSLERTGGLGNTIYF
TRBJ2-7,TRBD2,.,TRBV4-1,17,TGCGCCAGCAGCCAAGAACTAGCGGGAGTGATACTCTACGAGCAGTACTTC,CASSQELAGVILYEQYF
TRBJ1-2,TRBD1,.,TRBV5-1,13,TGCGCCAGCAGCTTGCAGGGGGCGGATGGCTACACCTTC,CASSLQGADGYTF
TRBJ2-5,.,.,TRBV4-2,12,TGTGCCAGCAGCTTTGAGGAGCGGACCCAGTACTTC,CASSFEERTQYF
TRBJ2-6,.,many,TRBV2,15,TGTGCCAGCAGCAAAGACAGCTCTGGGGCCAACGTCCTGACTTTC,CASSKDSSGANVLTF
TRBJ2-7,.,few,TRBV19,13,TGTGCCAGCGCGCGGGAATACTCCTACGAGCAGTACTTC,CASAREYSYEQYF
TRBJ1-5,.,.,TRBV2,13,TGTGCCAGCAGGGACTATAGCAATCAGCCCCAGCATTTT,CASRDYSNQPQHF
TRBJ2-2,.,few,TRBV9,16,TGTGCCAGCAGCGCGAGGGGGAGGGCCCTCGACGGGGAGCTGTTTTTT,CASSARGRALDGELFF
TRBJ2-7,.,.,TRBV4-1,16,TGCGCCAGCAGCCAAAACAGGGTGGAGAGCTCCTACGAGCAGTACTTC,CASSQNRVESSYEQYF
TRBJ2-7,.,many,TRBV20-1,11,TGCAGCACAGTAAAGGCCTACGAGCAGTACTTC,CSTVKAYEQYF
TRBJ2-4,TRBD2,few,TRBV30,14,TGTGCCTGGAGGTTAGCGGGAACCAAAAACATTCAGTACTTC,CAWRLAGTKNIQYF
TRBJ2-7,.,.,TRBV6-6,14,TGTGCCAGCAGTTACCGGCGGGAACTCTACGAGCAGTACTTC,CASSYRRELYEQYF
TRBJ2-1,TRBD2,few,TRBV5-6,16,TGTGCCAGCAGCTCCTTTAGCGGGAGGGCCAGGCATGAGCAGTTCTTC,CASSSFSGRARHEQFF
TRBJ1-2,.,few,TRBV5-6,13,TGTGCCAGCAGCTTGGACAGGGCGTATGGCTACACCTTC,CASSLDRAYGYTF
TRBJ1-1,TRBD1,.,TRBV5-1,14,TGCGCCAGCAGCCCATTGGACAGGGGTTCTGAAGCTTTCTTT,CASSPLDRGSEAFF
TRBJ2-5,TRBD2,.,TRBV9,16,TGTGCCAGCAGCGTGACTAGCGGGGGGGCCGGGGAGACCCAGTACTTC,CASSVTSGGAGETQYF
TRBJ1-6,TRBD1,.,TRBV5-1,16,TGCGCCAGCAGCCCCCCGACAGGGGGAGGTAATTCACCCCTCCACTTT,CASSPPTGGGNSPLHF
TRBJ1-1,.,few,TRBV7-8,13,TGTGCCAGCAGCCTATCAGGGGTAACTGAAGCTTTCTTT,CASSLSGVTEAFF
TRBJ2-1,.,.,TRBV6-5,14,TGTGCCAGCAGTTACGGGAGCTCCTACAATGAGCAGTTCTTC,CASSYGSSYNEQFF
TRBJ2-7,.,many,TRBV13,13,TGTGCCAGCAGCAGGGGGACACTGGACGAGCAGTACTTC,CASSRGTLDEQYF
TRBJ2-7,.,few,TRBV7-6,14,TGTGCCAGCAGCACAGGGACGGCCGCCTACGAGCAGTACTTC,CASSTGTAAYEQYF
TRBJ2-5,TRBD2,.,TRBV11-2,18,TGTGCCAGCAGCCCGGTCCTAGCGGGGGGCGCTAATCAAGAGACCCAGTACTTC,CASSPVLAGGANQETQYF
TRBJ2-3,TRBD2,.,TRBV7-9,18,TGTGCCAGCAGCCAAAGGCCTTCTAGCGGGAGTAGCACAGATACGCAGTATTTT,CASSQRPSSGSSTDTQYF
TRBJ1-2,TRBD1,.,TRBV4-1,11,TGCGCCAGCAGCCAACAGGGGGACTACACCTTC,CASSQQGDYTF
TRBJ2-7,.,.,TRBV6-1,13,TGTGCCAGCAGGGAACGTACTACCTACGAGCAGTACTTC,CASRERTTYEQYF
TRBJ2-2,TRBD1,.,TRBV6-1,16,TGTGCCAGCAGTGCCACCACAGGGGTTGGGACCGGGGAGCTGTTTTTT,CASSATTGVGTGELFF
TRBJ1-2,TRBD1,few,TRBV12-5,13,TGTGCTAGTGGTTTACCGACAGGGCATGGCTACACCTTC,CASGLPTGHGYTF
TRBJ2-3,TRBD2,.,TRBV11-2,15,TGTGCCAGCAGCTCGTCCGGACTAGCCACAGATACGCAGTATTTT,CASSSSGLATDTQYF
TRBJ2-1,TRBD2,.,TRBV11-2,18,TGTGCCAGCAGCTTAGATCTGGGGACTAGCGGGGCCCGGGGTGAGCAGTTCTTC,CASSLDLGTSGARGEQFF
TRBJ1-5,.,.,TRBV30,13,TGTGCCTGGTCGGAGGACAGCGTACAGCCCCAGCATTTT,CAWSEDSVQPQHF
TRBJ2-7,.,.,TRBV6-5,12,TGTGCCAGCAGTTACTTCGGGAGCGAGCAGTACTTC,CASSYFGSEQYF
TRBJ2-3,TRBD1,few,TRBV25-1,16,TGTGCCAGCAGTGACCTGCGGACAGGGATGACAGATACGCAGTATTTT,CASSDLRTGMTDTQYF
TRBJ1-2,.,few,TRBV29-1,14,TGCAGCACCTTCGGCCCTCGAGGCAACGGTGGCTACACCTTC,CSTFGPRGNGGYTF
TRBJ1-2,TRBD1,few,TRBV5-4,16,TGTGCCAGCAGCTTGGCGGTGGGGACAGGGGGATCTGGCTACACCTTC,CASSLAVGTGGSGYTF
TRBJ1-5,.,few,TRBV4-1,14,TGCGCCAGCAGCCAAGATCGCGGGACTCAGCCCCAGCATTTT,CASSQDRGTQPQHF
TRBJ2-5,.,few,TRBV6-1,14,TGTGCCAGCACCGAGGGTACGAAGGAAAGTGCCCAGTACTTC,CASTEGTKESAQYF